The next 5 T cell receptor beta chains were all read from a single sample in a study of cytomegalovirus exposure and HLA in healthy donors. A multiplex PCR was run with 60 Vbeta primers and 13 Jbeta primers. The data were produced by immunoSEQ multiplex PCR, yet TCRdb's version contains in-frame clones alone and is incomplete. Altogether about 160,000 clones are present, around 80% being singletons, with the ten largest covering under 2.5%. The sequencing input was PBMCs. Every receptor here comes from a man aged 40-55 years in good health and CMV-seronegative.

The rearrangement links TRBV18 to TRBJ2-3, with D maybe TRBD1 (6 bases). With 6 bases removed from V and 0 bases from J, the gap between germline ends came to 13 bases. CDR3 length equals 15 residues. Germline loops: CDR1 KGHSH, CDR2 LQKENI. CDR3 loop: CASSPDRFSTDTQYF. DNA for the CDR3: TGTGCCAGCTCTCCCGACAGGTTCAGCACAGATACGCAGTATTTT.

The chain recombines TRBV19 with TRBJ2-2; 10 positions agree with TRBD1. The CDR3 extends over 14 amino acids. V lost 9 bases, J lost 3 bases, and 4 bases stayed unmatched. The V gene's germline CDR1 is LNHDA and CDR2 SQIVND (reference sequence). The CDR3 spells CASRDRGHTGELFF. CDR3 bases: TGTGCCAGCCGGGACAGGGGACACACCGGGGAGCTGTTTTTT.

The rearrangement links TRBV28 to TRBJ2-1, with 7 bases identical to TRBD2. This CDR3 is built from 16 residues. V lost 6 bases and J lost 2; bases outside the gene matches: 10. Per germline, CDR1 MDHEN and CDR2 SYDVKM. CDR3 sequence reads: CASRGKSSGTYNEQFF. CDR3 DNA: TGTGCCAGCAGAGGAAAATCTAGCGGCACCTACAATGAGCAGTTCTTC. Filled out from reference TRBV28 and TRBJ2-1, the complete variable domain reads DVKVTQSSRYLVKRTGEKVFLECVQDMDHENMFWYRQDPGLGLRLIYFSYDVKMKEKGDIPEGYSVSREKKERFSLILESASTNQTSMYLCASRGKSSGTYNEQFFGPGTRLTVL.

The chain uses TRBV7-9 and TRBJ2-2, with unresolved D. The germline V gene has CDR1 SEHNR and CDR2 FQNEAQ (reference sequence). The CDR3 length is 16 residues. Trimming stripped 5 bases from V and 1 base from J, with 14 bases between. DNA for the CDR3: TGTGCCAGCAGCCCCTCAGTGCTCCTGAACACCGGGGAGCTGTTTTTT. It encodes CASSPSVLLNTGELFF.

This chain uses TRBV27 with TRBJ2-7, with a tentative D call TRBD2 (6 bases). The CDR3 has 14 residues. The V end lost 3 bases, the J end lost 4 bases, and 13 bases lay between the germline ends. In germline, CDR1 is MNHEY, CDR2 SMNVEV (reference sequence). The CDR3, as DNA: TGTGCCAGCAGTTTTGGGGGGAGCGCGTACGAGCAGTACTTC. As protein: CASSFGGSAYEQYF.